Below are 30 T cell receptor beta chains sequenced from a single sample in a study of blood T cell repertoires in COVID-19. Profiled with immunoSEQ multiplex PCR; TCRdb holds only in-frame clones, not every one. Among about 76,000 clones listed, roughly 85% were seen once. The sample comprised peripheral blood. These receptors originate from a man aged 60 to 69 with COVID-19, enrolled during active disease.

The chain employs TRBV2 and TRBJ1-5; 10 bases are a match to TRBD1. This CDR3 comprises 15 residues. Germline loops: CDR1 SNHLY, CDR2 FYNNEI. V gave up 2 bases and J gave up 7 bases; unmatched junction bases: 5. DNA for the CDR3: TGTGCCAGCAGTGAATTGGGGACAGGGGACCAGCCCCAGCATTTT. Translating gives CASSELGTGDQPQHF.

The J gene is TRBJ1-2, the V gene TRBV7-2, with D unclear. The CDR3 is 13 amino acids. V gave up 5 bases and J gave up 4 bases, with 11 bases separating them. Germline values: CDR1 SGHTA, CDR2 FQGNSA. The CDR3 region is CASSLGGSYGYTF. CDR3 sequence (DNA): TGTGCCAGCAGCCTAGGAGGGAGCTATGGCTACACCTTC.

This clone was detected only a few times. J is TRBJ2-1 and V is TRBV2; 8 bases map to TRBD1. V gave up 6 bases and J gave up 7 bases; unmatched junction bases: 8. The CDR3 totals 14 residues. CDR1 and CDR2 from the germline V gene are SNHLY and FYNNEI. CDR3 sequence reads: CASSGTGPGNEQFF. The CDR3 DNA reads TGTGCCAGCAGCGGGACAGGACCCGGGAATGAGCAGTTCTTC.

This sequence joins TRBV6-5 and TRBJ1-5; D gene uncertain. This CDR3 contains 13 residues. Germline CDR1 MNHEY, CDR2 SVGAGI. V was trimmed by 7 bases and J by 3 bases, leaving 10 bases between them. The CDR3 bases are TGTGCCAGCACGTGGCAGGACAATCAGCCCCAGCATTTT. It is translated as CASTWQDNQPQHF.

The CDR3 here is CAQRQKEGSGTEAFF. DNA for the CDR3: TGTGCCCAAAGACAAAAGGAGGGGTCGGGCACTGAAGCTTTCTTT. The gene calls are TRBV5-3 and TRBJ1-1; TRBD1 might be the D (5 bases). TRBV5-3 is designated an ORF whose function remains uncertain. CDR3 length: 15 residues. Trimming cost V 10 bases and J 4 bases, with 23 bases left between them.

This chain uses TRBV6-1 with TRBJ2-2, with TRBD1 identical over 8 bases. V dropped 5 bases and J dropped 1; count of bases not matched to a gene: 6. The CDR3 covers 16 residues. Germline V gene data show CDR1 as MNHNS and CDR2 as SASEGT. The DNA of the CDR3 is TGTGCCAGCAGTAAAGACAGGGGTTGGAACACCGGGGAGCTGTTTTTT. This gives the protein CASSKDRGWNTGELFF.

The V gene is TRBV13, the J gene TRBJ1-4; 8 bases align to TRBD1. V lost 4 bases, J lost 10 bases, and 11 bases stayed unmatched. Germline assignment: CDR1 PRHDT and CDR2 FYEKMQ (reference sequence). The CDR3 has 15 residues. The CDR3 reads CASSYPSGGVGKLFF. CDR3 nucleotide sequence: TGTGCCAGCAGCTACCCTTCAGGGGGCGTTGGAAAACTGTTTTTT.

V is TRBV24-1 and J is TRBJ2-1; TRBD2 aligns across 14 bases. CDR3 size: 17 residues. The germline V gene encodes CDR1 KGHDR and CDR2 SFDVKD. Losses at the gene ends were 7 bases for V and 7 bases for J; bases not matched to a gene: 11. CDR3 sequence (DNA): TGTGCCACCAGGGGCCCGAGACTAGCGGGAGGGGATAATGAGCAGTTCTTC. It encodes CATRGPRLAGGDNEQFF.

The gene calls are TRBV10-3 and TRBJ1-2; 8 nucleotides match TRBD1. J was trimmed by 3 bases and V by 7 bases; bases with no gene match: 4. The CDR3 sequence is 13 residues long. The germline V gene has CDR1 ENHRY and CDR2 SYGVKD. The CDR3: CAITDRDDYGYTF. In DNA, the CDR3 is TGTGCCATCACGGACAGGGATGACTATGGCTACACCTTC.

The gene calls are TRBV11-2 and TRBJ2-3; possible D gene TRBD1, 6 bases. The V end was cut by 6 bases, the J end by 6 bases, with 25 bases between. CDR1 SGHAT and CDR2 FQNNGV come from the germline V gene. The CDR3 has 17 amino acids. The CDR3 DNA reads as TGTGCCAGCAGGAAACTCAGGGGTCGCGGTAACCTGGATACGCAGTATTTT. Translation: CASRKLRGRGNLDTQYF.

As to this clone: Its ends do not fully match the called genes, so a read error is possible. The chain is built from TRBV3-1 (or the pseudogene TRBV3-2) and TRBJ2-1; 15 bases align to TRBD2. CDR1 and CDR2 (germline): LGHDT, YNNKEL (reference sequence). The CDR3 extends over 16 amino acids. CDR3 bases: TGTGCCAGCAGCCCTACACCGGGACTAGCGGGAGGCGGGGTGGTCTTC. Translated: CASSPTPGLAGGGVVF.

The CDR3 nucleotides read TGTGCCAGCAGTTTAGCGGCAGGGAACACCATATATTTT. It is translated as CASSLAAGNTIYF. V is TRBV12-3 or TRBV12-4 and J is TRBJ1-3, with D maybe TRBD1 (5 bases). This CDR3 has 13 residues. Trimming stripped 0 bases from V and 7 bases from J, with 7 bases between.

This chain uses TRBV7-9 with TRBJ2-6; the D gene is possibly TRBD2 (5 bases). Germline CDR1 reads SEHNR; CDR2 reads FQNEAQ (reference sequence). Deletions cut 5 bases from V and 0 bases from J, with 17 bases between. The CDR3 consists of 18 residues. The CDR3 region has the DNA TGTGCCAGCAGCCCCGCCCTTTTTGGAGGCTCTGGGGCCAACGTCCTGACTTTC. Amino acids: CASSPALFGGSGANVLTF.

The J gene is TRBJ2-5, the V gene TRBV10-3; D may be TRBD2 (5 bases). The CDR3 covers 11 residues. The V and J ends lost 4 bases and 5 bases respectively, with 5 bases between them. CDR1 is ENHRY and CDR2 is SYGVKD in the germline V gene. The CDR3 reads CAISGGETQYF. CDR3 DNA sequence: TGTGCCATCAGTGGAGGGGAGACCCAGTACTTC.

The chain has TRBV5-1 and TRBJ2-2; 7 nucleotides match TRBD2. The CDR3 sequence is 17 residues long. CDR1 is SGHRS and CDR2 is YFSETQ in the germline V gene. Unmatched junction bases numbered 8, after V lost 0 bases and J lost 3 bases. The CDR3 sequence: CASSLVLALLDTGELFF. The CDR3 DNA reads TGCGCCAGCAGCTTGGTACTAGCGCTACTCGACACCGGGGAGCTGTTTTTT.

The CDR3 nucleotides are TGTGCCAGCAGGGACCCGCTACCCCCCGGGATTGTTCCCCTCCACTTT. Its protein is CASRDPLPPGIVPLHF. The J gene is TRBJ1-6, the V gene TRBV2, with D uncertain. CDR3 length: 16 amino acids. The germline V gene encodes CDR1 SNHLY and CDR2 FYNNEI. V lost 6 bases and J 13 bases, leaving 25 bases between the germline ends.

The chain is built from TRBV3-1 (or the pseudogene TRBV3-2) and TRBJ2-2, with TRBD2 matching over 11 bases. The CDR3 runs 17 residues. The germline CDR1 and CDR2 sequences are LGHDT and YNNKEL (reference sequence). The V and J ends lost 2 bases and 3 bases, in that order; junction bases with no gene match: 5. This CDR3 reads CASSQISGGAYTGELFF. CDR3 sequence (DNA): TGTGCCAGCAGCCAAATTAGCGGGGGGGCGTACACCGGGGAGCTGTTTTTT.

The chain recombines TRBV6-5 with TRBJ1-1; perhaps TRBD1 as D (6 bases). CDR3 length: 15 residues. Trimming shortened V by 6 bases and J by 3 bases, and 17 bases separated the two germline ends. The V gene's germline CDR1 is MNHEY and CDR2 SVGAGI. The CDR3 spells CASRIQGTGYTEAFF. The CDR3 nucleotides are TGTGCCAGCAGAATACAGGGAACGGGGTACACTGAAGCTTTCTTT.

V is TRBV6-5 and J is TRBJ1-2; 12 bases line up with TRBD1. CDR3 length equals 15 residues. Trimming cost V 6 bases and J 6 bases; bases outside gene matches: 8. Germline V gene data show CDR1 as MNHEY and CDR2 as SVGAGI. CDR3 coding DNA: TGTGCCAGCAGACTCGGGACAGGGGGCGCAGATGGCTACACCTTC. It yields the protein CASRLGTGGADGYTF.

CDR3 amino acids: CASSIQATGENYGYTF. In DNA form, the CDR3 reads TGTGCCAGTAGTATCCAAGCGACAGGGGAGAACTATGGCTACACCTTC. The V gene is TRBV19, the J gene TRBJ1-2; 8 nucleotides match TRBD1. CDR1 is LNHDA and CDR2 is SQIVND in the germline V gene (reference sequence). This CDR3 contains 16 residues. V lost 3 bases, J lost 2 bases, and 8 bases stayed unmatched.

This clone was detected once. The chain uses TRBV2 and TRBJ2-7, with D tentatively TRBD2 (6 bases). The V gene's germline CDR1 is SNHLY and CDR2 FYNNEI. Trimming took off 6 bases at V and 0 bases at J, with 18 bases between the two ends. This CDR3 is built from 16 residues. CDR3 nucleotides: TGTGCCAGCAGGAGGGGCGGGGCGCTGAGCTCCTACGAGCAGTACTTC. This sequence encodes CASRRGGALSSYEQYF. The full variable domain, in which reference TRBV2 and TRBJ2-7 provide the parts outside the CDR3, is EPEVTQTPSHQVTQMGQEVILRCVPISNHLYFYWYRQILGQKVEFLVSFYNNEISEKSEIFDDQFSVERPDGSNFTLKIRSTKLEDSAMYFCASRRGGALSSYEQYFGPGTRLTVT.

This chain joins TRBV11-2 and TRBJ2-1, with 7 bases lining up with TRBD1. Germline values: CDR1 SGHAT, CDR2 FQNNGV. J gave up 2 bases and V 0 bases, and 4 bases lay outside the gene matches. The CDR3 is made up of 16 amino acids. The DNA for the CDR3 is TGTGCCAGCAGCTTAGATCCTGGGACAGCCTACAATGAGCAGTTCTTC. It is translated as CASSLDPGTAYNEQFF.

The chain joins TRBV6-6 to TRBJ2-1; TRBD2 is a possible D gene (6 bases). Trimming shortened V by 4 bases and J by 0 bases, and 13 bases separated the two germline ends. CDR1 is MNHNY and CDR2 is SVGAGI in the germline V gene (reference sequence). This CDR3 is built from 16 residues. CDR3 nucleotide sequence: TGTGCCAGCAGTTCAAAGCGGGCGAGCTCCTACAATGAGCAGTTCTTC. Translated, it gives CASSSKRASSYNEQFF.

The V and J genes are TRBV10-3 and TRBJ1-1; 8 bases are a match to TRBD1. Germline V gene data show CDR1 as ENHRY and CDR2 as SYGVKD. V was pared by 4 bases and J by 7 bases, with 2 bases of the junction left unmatched. The CDR3 covers 12 residues. The CDR3 is CAISGDRIEAFF. DNA for the CDR3: TGTGCCATCAGTGGGGACAGGATTGAAGCTTTCTTT.

The chain links TRBV10-1 to TRBJ2-1, with D possibly TRBD2 on 7 matching bases. CDR1 WNHNN and CDR2 SYGVQD come from the germline V gene (reference sequence). The CDR3 has 13 amino acids. The V end lost 5 bases, the J end lost 12 bases, and 17 bases lay between the germline ends. CDR3 in DNA: TGCGCCAGCAGTCGAAACCGGGGGGCTGGGCAGTTCTTC. Its protein is CASSRNRGAGQFF.

This rearrangement joins TRBV3-1 (or the pseudogene TRBV3-2) to TRBJ1-1; D call uncertain. Germline-derived CDR1 and CDR2 are LGHDT and YNNKEL (reference sequence). The V end lost 0 bases, the J end lost 0 bases, and 5 bases lay between the germline ends. This CDR3 has 14 residues. The CDR3 DNA reads TGTGCCAGCAGCCAAGAAGGAGTGAACACTGAAGCTTTCTTT. Translated, it gives CASSQEGVNTEAFF.

The chain couples TRBV5-1 to TRBJ1-1, with D unresolved. Trimming took off 0 bases at V and 1 base at J, with 7 bases between the two ends. This CDR3 has 14 residues. Germline values: CDR1 SGHRS, CDR2 YFSETQ. The CDR3 is CASSLALGNTEAFF. CDR3 in DNA: TGCGCCAGCAGCTTGGCTCTAGGGAACACTGAAGCTTTCTTT.

The V gene is TRBV29-1, the J gene TRBJ2-2; D gene unclear. The CDR3 is 13 amino acids. Germline V gives CDR1 SQVTM, CDR2 ANQGSEA. V was trimmed by 5 bases and J by 2 bases, leaving 9 bases between them. The CDR3 DNA sequence: TGCAGCGTTATGACTGGTAACACCGGGGAGCTGTTTTTT. Translated: CSVMTGNTGELFF.

V gene TRBV30 combines with J gene TRBJ1-3, with D perhaps matching TRBD1 (6 bases). Per the germline V gene, CDR1 is GTSNPN and CDR2 is SVGIG (reference sequence). This CDR3 contains 13 residues. The V and J ends lost 1 base and 8 bases respectively, with 12 bases between them. CDR3 in amino acids: CAWSGQARDTIYF. For the CDR3, the DNA is TGTGCCTGGAGTGGACAGGCCCGTGACACCATATATTTT.

This clone was seen ten or more times. V usage is TRBV12-5 and J usage is TRBJ1-5; maybe TRBD1 (6 bases). Trimming cost V 8 bases and J 3 bases, with 11 bases left between them. Germline CDR1 LGHNT, CDR2 FRNRAP. The CDR3 consists of 13 residues. CDR3 loop: CASRQEFNQPQHF. The CDR3 DNA reads TGTGCTAGTCGACAGGAGTTCAATCAGCCCCAGCATTTT.